The source of this T cell receptor (beta chain) is a study of T-cell reconstitution after alpha-beta-depleted transplantation in children. Note on this clonotype: This may arise from a read error, as a much more abundant clone is one base away.

Molecular barcoding with unique molecular identifiers was used for the TCRbeta library. TCRdb re-derived calls from the PCR reads in MiXCR, one entry per CDR3 protein. The table has fewer than 350,000 distinct CDR3 sequences, more than 9% seen once. The sample here was peripheral blood, taken 180 days after TCRalphabeta/CD19-depleted stem cell transplant. The TCR was taken from a male patient between 2 and 15 years old who had a stem cell transplant for chronic granulomatous disease, so the T cells may come from the graft donor.

The CDR3 DNA sequence: TGCGCCAGCAGCTTGGGCATTAACACTGTAGCTTTCTTT. This sequence encodes CASSLGINTVAFF. The rearrangement joins TRBV5-1 to TRBJ1-1; D gene ambiguous. This CDR3 is 13 amino acids long. CDR1 SGHRS and CDR2 YFSETQ come from the germline V gene.